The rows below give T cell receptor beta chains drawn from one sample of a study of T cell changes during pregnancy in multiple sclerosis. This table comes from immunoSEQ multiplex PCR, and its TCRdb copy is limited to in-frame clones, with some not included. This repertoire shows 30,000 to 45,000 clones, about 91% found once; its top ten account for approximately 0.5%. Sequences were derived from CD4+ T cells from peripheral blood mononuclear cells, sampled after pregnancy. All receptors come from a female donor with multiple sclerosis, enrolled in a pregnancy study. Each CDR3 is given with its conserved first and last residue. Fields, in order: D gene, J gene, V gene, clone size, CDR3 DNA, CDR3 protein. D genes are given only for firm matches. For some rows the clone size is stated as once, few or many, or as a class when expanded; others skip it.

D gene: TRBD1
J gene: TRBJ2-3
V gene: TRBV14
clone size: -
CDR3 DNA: TGTGCCAGCAGCCAAGATCAACAGGGGGCGCGGAGAGATACGCAGTATTTT
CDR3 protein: CASSQDQQGARRDTQYF

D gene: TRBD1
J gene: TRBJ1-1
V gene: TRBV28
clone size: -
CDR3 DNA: TGTGCCAGCAGAAGCCCCAAGACAGGGGAGGATGAAGCTTTCTTT
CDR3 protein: CASRSPKTGEDEAFF

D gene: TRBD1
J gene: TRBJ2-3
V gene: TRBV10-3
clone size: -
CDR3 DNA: TGTGCCATCAGAGAACAGGGGACAGATACGCAGTATTTT
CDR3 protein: CAIREQGTDTQYF

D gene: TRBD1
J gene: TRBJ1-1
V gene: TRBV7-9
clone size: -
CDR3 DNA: TGTGCCAGCGGGGGGACAGGGAAATTTATGAACACTGAAGCTTTCTTT
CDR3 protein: CASGGTGKFMNTEAFF

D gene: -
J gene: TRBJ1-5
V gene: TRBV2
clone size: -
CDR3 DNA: TGTGCCAGCACCCAGGGTTTGGGCAATCAGCCCCAGCATTTT
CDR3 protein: CASTQGLGNQPQHF

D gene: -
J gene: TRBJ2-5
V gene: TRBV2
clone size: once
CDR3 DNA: TGTGCCAGCCTAGACGAGGAGACCCAGTACTTC
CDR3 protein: CASLDEETQYF

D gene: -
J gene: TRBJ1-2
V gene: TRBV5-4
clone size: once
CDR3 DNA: TGTGCCAGCAGCCCCGGACAGAGATCTTCCTATGGCTACACCTTC
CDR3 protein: CASSPGQRSSYGYTF

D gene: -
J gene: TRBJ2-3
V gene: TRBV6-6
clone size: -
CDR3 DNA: TGTGCCAGCAGCCCCCGGGGGGCCAGCACAGATACGCAGTATTTT
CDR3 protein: CASSPRGASTDTQYF

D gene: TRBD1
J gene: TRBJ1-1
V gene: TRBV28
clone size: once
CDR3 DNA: TGTGCCAGCAAGGGACAGGGTTACACTGAAGCTTTCTTT
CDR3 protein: CASKGQGYTEAFF

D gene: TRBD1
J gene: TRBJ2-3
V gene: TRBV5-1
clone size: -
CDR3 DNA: TGCGCCAGCAGCTTGCGACAGGGAGGCACAGATACGCAGTATTTT
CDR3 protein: CASSLRQGGTDTQYF

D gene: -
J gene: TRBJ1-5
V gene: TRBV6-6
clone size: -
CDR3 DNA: TGTGCCAGCAGTTACGAGTCCCGGGGTGGACTGCATTTT
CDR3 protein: CASSYESRGGLHF

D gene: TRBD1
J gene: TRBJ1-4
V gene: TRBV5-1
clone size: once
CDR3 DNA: TGCGCCAGCAGCTTGACAGGGGTCGGAGATGAAAAACTGTTTTTT
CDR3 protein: CASSLTGVGDEKLFF

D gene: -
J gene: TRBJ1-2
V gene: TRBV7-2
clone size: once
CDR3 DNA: TGTGCCAGCAGCTTAGTTGCGGGGGCGAGCTATGGCTACACCTTC
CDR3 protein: CASSLVAGASYGYTF

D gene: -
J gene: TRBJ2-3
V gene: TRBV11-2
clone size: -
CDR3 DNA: TGTGCCAGCAGCTTAGATCGAACCTCCGCTAGCGTCGGCACAGATACGCAGTATTTT
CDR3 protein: CASSLDRTSASVGTDTQYF

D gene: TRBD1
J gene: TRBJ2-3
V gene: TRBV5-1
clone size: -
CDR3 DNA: TGCGCCAGCAGCTTGGGTACAGGACAGGGCCAAGATACGCAGTATTTT
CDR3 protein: CASSLGTGQGQDTQYF

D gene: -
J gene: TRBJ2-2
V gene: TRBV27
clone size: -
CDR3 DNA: TGTGCCAGCAAGTTCCGGGAGAACACCGGGGAGCTGTTTTTT
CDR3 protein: CASKFRENTGELFF

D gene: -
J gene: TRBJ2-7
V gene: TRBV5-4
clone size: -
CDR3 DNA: TGTGCCAGCAGCTCTCCGGGGGCCTACGAGCAGTACTTC
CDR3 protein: CASSSPGAYEQYF

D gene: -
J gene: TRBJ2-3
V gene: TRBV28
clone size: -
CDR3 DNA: TGTGCCAGCCGTAACAGGGGCACAGATACGCAGTATTTT
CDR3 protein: CASRNRGTDTQYF

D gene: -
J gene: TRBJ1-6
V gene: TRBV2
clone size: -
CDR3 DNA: TGTGCCAGCGGCCTAACAGGGAATTCACCCCTCCACTTT
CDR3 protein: CASGLTGNSPLHF

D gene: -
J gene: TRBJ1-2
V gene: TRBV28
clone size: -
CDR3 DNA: TGTGCCAGCAGCCTGTGGGCAGGGCATGGCTACACCTTC
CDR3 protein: CASSLWAGHGYTF

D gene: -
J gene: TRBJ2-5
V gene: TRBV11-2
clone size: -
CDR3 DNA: TGTGCCAGCAGCTGGCCGTCTCGGGATCCCCGCCCAGAGACCCAGTACTTC
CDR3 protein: CASSWPSRDPRPETQYF

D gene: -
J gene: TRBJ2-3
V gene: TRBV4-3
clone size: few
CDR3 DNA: TGCGCCAGCAGCCAAGATAAAGACACCCCTCCGTATTTT
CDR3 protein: CASSQDKDTPPYF

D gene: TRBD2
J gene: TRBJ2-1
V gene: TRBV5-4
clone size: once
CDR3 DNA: TGTGCCAGCAGCTTGGCCGGTATAGCGGGGGCTTACAATGAGCAGTTCTTC
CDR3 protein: CASSLAGIAGAYNEQFF

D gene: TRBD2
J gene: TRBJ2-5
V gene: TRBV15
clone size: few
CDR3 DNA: TGTGCCACCAGCAGCATCCCTAGCGGGGAAAAGACCCAGTACTTC
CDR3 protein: CATSSIPSGEKTQYF

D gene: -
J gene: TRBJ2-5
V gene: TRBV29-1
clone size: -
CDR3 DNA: TGCAGCGTTGAAGAAAGGGGAATGAGGGAGACCCAGTACTTC
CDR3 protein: CSVEERGMRETQYF

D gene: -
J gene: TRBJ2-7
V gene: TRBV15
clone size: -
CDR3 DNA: TGTGCCACCAGCAGACTAGCTCCCCTCCCCGAGCAGTACTTC
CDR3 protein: CATSRLAPLPEQYF

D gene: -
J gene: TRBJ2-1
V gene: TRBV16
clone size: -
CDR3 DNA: TGTGCCAGCAGCTACAAAATGGGGGGTGAGCAGTTCTTC
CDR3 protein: CASSYKMGGEQFF

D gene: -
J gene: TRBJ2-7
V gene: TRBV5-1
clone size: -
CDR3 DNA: TGCGCCAGCCCCCCGGGTAGGAGTCCCGAGCAGTACTTC
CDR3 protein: CASPPGRSPEQYF

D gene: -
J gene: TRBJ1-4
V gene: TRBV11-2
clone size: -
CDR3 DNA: TGTGCCAGCAGCTTAGGTCAGGCTGGAGGACTGTTTTTT
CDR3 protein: CASSLGQAGGLFF

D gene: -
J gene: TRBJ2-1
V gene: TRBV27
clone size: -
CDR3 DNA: TGTGCCAGCAGTAATCTAGATCCGCAGTTCTTC
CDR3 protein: CASSNLDPQFF

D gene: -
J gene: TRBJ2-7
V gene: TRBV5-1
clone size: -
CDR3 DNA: TGCGCCAGCAGCTTGGAGAGGGAGCAGTACTTC
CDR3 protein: CASSLEREQYF

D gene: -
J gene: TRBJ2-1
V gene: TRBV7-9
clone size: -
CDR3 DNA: TGTGCCATCCCCCCCCAGGACACTTACAATGAGCAGTTCTTC
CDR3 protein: CAIPPQDTYNEQFF

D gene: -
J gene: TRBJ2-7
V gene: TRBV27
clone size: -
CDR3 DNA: TGTGCCAGCAGTAAGAGGGGCCCAGGGGGGAGCTCCTACGAGCAGTACTTC
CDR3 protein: CASSKRGPGGSSYEQYF

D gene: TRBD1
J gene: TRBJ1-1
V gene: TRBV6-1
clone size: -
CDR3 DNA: TGTGCCAGCAGTGAACAGGGGGCGGGCACTGAAGCTTTCTTT
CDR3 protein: CASSEQGAGTEAFF

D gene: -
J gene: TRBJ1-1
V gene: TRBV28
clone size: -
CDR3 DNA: TGTGCCAGCAGCCACATGAACACTGAAGCTTTCTTT
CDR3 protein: CASSHMNTEAFF

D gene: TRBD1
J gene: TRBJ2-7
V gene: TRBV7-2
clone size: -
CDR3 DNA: TGTGCCAGCAGCTTAGGGACAGGCTACGAGCAGTACTTC
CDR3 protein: CASSLGTGYEQYF

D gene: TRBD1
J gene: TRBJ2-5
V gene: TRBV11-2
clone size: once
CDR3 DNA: TGTGCCAGCAGGTTCGGACAGGGTCCCCAAGAGACCCAGTACTTC
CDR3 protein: CASRFGQGPQETQYF

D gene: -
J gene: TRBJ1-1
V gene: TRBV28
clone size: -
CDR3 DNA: TGTGCCAGCAGTTTCGTAATGAACACTGAAGCTTTCTTT
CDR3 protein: CASSFVMNTEAFF

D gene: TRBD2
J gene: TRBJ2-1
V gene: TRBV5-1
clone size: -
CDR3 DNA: TGCGCCAGCAGCTTGTTAGCGGGAGTCTACAATGAGCAGTTCTTC
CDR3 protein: CASSLLAGVYNEQFF

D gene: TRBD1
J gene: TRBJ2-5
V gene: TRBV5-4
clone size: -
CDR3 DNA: TGTGCCAGCAGCATAAAGACAGGGGGCCAAGAGACCCAGTACTTC
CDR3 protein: CASSIKTGGQETQYF

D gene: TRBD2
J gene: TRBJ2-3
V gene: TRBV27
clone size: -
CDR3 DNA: TGTGCCAGCGGCCGAAAGGGGACTAGCCCGACGGATACGCAGTATTTT
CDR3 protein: CASGRKGTSPTDTQYF

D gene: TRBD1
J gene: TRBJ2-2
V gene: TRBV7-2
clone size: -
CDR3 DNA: TGTGCCAGCAGCGTGGACAGGGCGAACACCGGGGAGCTGTTTTTT
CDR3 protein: CASSVDRANTGELFF

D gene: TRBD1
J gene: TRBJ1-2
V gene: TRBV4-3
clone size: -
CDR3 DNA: TGCGCCAGCAGCCAAGTGGGACAGGGCTTTGGCTATGGCTACACCTTC
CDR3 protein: CASSQVGQGFGYGYTF

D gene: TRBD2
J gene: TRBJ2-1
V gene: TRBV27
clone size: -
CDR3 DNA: TGTGCCAGCAGTTCACAAGCGGGACGGGTCAATGAGCAGTTCTTC
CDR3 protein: CASSSQAGRVNEQFF

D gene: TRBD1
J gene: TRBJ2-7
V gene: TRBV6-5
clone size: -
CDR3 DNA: TGTGCCAGCAGTTATTACCAGGGGGCTATCTACGAGCAGTACTTC
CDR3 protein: CASSYYQGAIYEQYF

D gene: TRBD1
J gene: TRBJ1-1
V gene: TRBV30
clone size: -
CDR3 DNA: TGTGCCTGGAGTGCCCGACAGGGGGCTGGAGCTTTCTTT
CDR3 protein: CAWSARQGAGAFF

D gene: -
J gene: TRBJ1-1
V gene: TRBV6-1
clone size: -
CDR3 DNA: TGTGCCAGCGCGGACGGGGGGGCAGGGAACACTGAAGCTTTCTTT
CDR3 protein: CASADGGAGNTEAFF

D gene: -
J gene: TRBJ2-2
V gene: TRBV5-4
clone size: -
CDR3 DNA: TGTGCCAGCAGCTTACAAGGGGTGGGGACCGGGGAGCTGTTTTTT
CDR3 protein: CASSLQGVGTGELFF

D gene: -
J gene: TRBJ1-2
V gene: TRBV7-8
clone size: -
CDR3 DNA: TGTGCCAGCAGCTCTGACAGAGACTATGGCTACACCTTC
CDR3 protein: CASSSDRDYGYTF

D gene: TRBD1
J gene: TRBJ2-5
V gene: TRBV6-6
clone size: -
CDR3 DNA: TGTGCCAGCAGGGGACAGGTACAAGAGACCCAGTACTTC
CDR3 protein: CASRGQVQETQYF

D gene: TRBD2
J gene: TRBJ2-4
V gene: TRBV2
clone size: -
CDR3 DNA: TGTGCCAGCAGTGAGGGGCTAGCGGGAGGCCGATACTTC
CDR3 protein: CASSEGLAGGRYF

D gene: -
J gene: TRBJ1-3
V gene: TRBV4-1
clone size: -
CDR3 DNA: TGCGCCAGCAGCCAAGTAAGGACTAATGGAAACACCATATATTTT
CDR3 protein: CASSQVRTNGNTIYF

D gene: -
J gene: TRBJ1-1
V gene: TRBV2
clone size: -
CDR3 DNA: TGTGCCAGCAGTAAACCCGCCGCGGGGGTCACTGAAGCTTTCTTT
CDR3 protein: CASSKPAAGVTEAFF